Sequencing of this T cell receptor beta chain was carried out in a study of blood T cell repertoires in COVID-19 (dated by TCRdb to the early 2020s). Regarding the research as a whole: Collaborator samples came from the United States, Italy and Spain and covered acute and convalescent phases of COVID-19. Sample metadata almost always included a de-identified subject ID, COVID-19 status, age in years and sex. Deeply sampled blood TCRbeta repertoires from subjects exposed to, actively infected with, or recovered from COVID-19 were included in the dataset. The repertoires were released in a freely available public database meant as a resource for research on the immune response to SARS-CoV-2. The prospective study material was composed of cDNA or gDNA derived from T cells, B-cell-depleted T cells, or PBMCs. Samples were obtained from the ongoing ImmuneRACE study (first 160 participants) and from 1,254 subjects provided by 6 global collaborators. Where available, HLA class I and class II types were obtained from metadata supplied by the sample provider rather than from assay-based typing. The investigation overall reported the following: The amount of clinical and demographic metadata varied by source and participant and was provided uncurated.

The collaborating institutions used their own protocols to collect whole blood in K2EDTA tubes. For TCRbeta analysis, collaborator samples were shipped as frozen whole blood, as isolated PBMCs, or as DNA extracted from either sample type. TCRbeta CDR3 regions were amplified from genomic DNA by means of the immunoSEQ Assay, a bias-controlled multiplex PCR. The published analysis was carried out like this. The number of nucleated cells in each sample was estimated by amplification of reference gene primers within the assay. To quantify the absolute abundance of each unique TCRbeta CDR3 rearrangement, sequence reads were collapsed and filtered. Productive Simpson clonality was computed per sample as the square root of Simpson's diversity index over productive rearrangements. In its TCRdb copy, this immuneACCESS table keeps in-frame sequences only and misses some clones. Where compared with another copy, unresolved V genes explain less than half of these, and the others have no known cause. For V, J and clone size, that table is used; D and trimming come from the DNA. Here the sample has approximately 190,000 clones; nearly 85% occur a single time. Approximately 5.4% of the sample is in the top ten clones.

As concerns this clone: This receptor's antigen is unknown. One base away there is no much larger clone; base qualities are not given.

V lost 5 bases and J lost 1 base; the stretch between them is 15 bases long. From the cysteine through the phenylalanine, the CDR3 covers 16 amino acids. Here the CDR3 DNA is all that survives: 48 bases in frame from base 1. The germline V gene yields SGHVS for CDR1 and FNYEAQ for CDR2. The chain is encoded by TRBV7-6 joined to TRBJ1-3; the D region possibly corresponds to TRBD1 (6 bases align). The origin of this receptor is a woman aged 30 to 39 with acute or convalescent COVID-19. Sequences were obtained from peripheral blood. The DNA reads TGTGCCAGCAGCCCCAGTACCGGACAGTCTGGAAACACCATATATTTT. Translated, this is CASSPSTGQSGNTIYF.